This T cell receptor beta chain was retrieved from a study of shared clonotypes between healthy human individuals. Some clones are missing from TCRdb's copy, which holds only in-frame ones; the method was immunoSEQ multiplex PCR. The sample includes about 680,000 clones, around 78% of them seen just once. Germline lookup yields CDR1 SGHAT and CDR2 FQNNGV. There are 13 residues in the CDR3. The V and J ends lost 5 bases and 5 bases, in that order; junction bases with no gene match: 5. The TCR sequence derives from a woman under 40 in good health. V is TRBV11-2 and J is TRBJ1-1, with 7 nucleotides matching TRBD1. Material for sequencing was memory CD4+ T cells sorted from blood. Subset: CD45RA-negative fraction. This CDR3 reads CASSDDRVTEAFF. For the CDR3, the DNA is TGTGCCAGCAGCGACGACAGGGTTACTGAAGCTTTCTTT.